This T cell receptor beta chain was recorded in a study of cytomegalovirus exposure and HLA in healthy donors. PCR used 60 Vbeta primers and 13 Jbeta primers. Assay used: immunoSEQ multiplex PCR; TCRdb lists only in-frame clones, some missing. The sample contains 60,000 to 100,000 clones, more than 60% of which appear only once. Trimming shortened V by 1 base and J by 1 base, and 9 bases separated the two germline ends. The CDR3 has 15 residues. From germline, CDR1 is MNHEY and CDR2 SVGAGI. A remark on this clone: In the same sample, other DNA sequences code for this CDR3.

The sample taken for sequencing was PBMCs. This TCR derives from a male donor in good health and CMV-seropositive. The gene calls are TRBV6-5 and TRBJ2-3; D possibly corresponds to TRBD1 (5 bases). CDR3 sequence: CASSYYGRGTDTQYF. CDR3 nucleotide sequence: TGTGCCAGCAGTTACTATGGCAGGGGCACAGATACGCAGTATTTT.